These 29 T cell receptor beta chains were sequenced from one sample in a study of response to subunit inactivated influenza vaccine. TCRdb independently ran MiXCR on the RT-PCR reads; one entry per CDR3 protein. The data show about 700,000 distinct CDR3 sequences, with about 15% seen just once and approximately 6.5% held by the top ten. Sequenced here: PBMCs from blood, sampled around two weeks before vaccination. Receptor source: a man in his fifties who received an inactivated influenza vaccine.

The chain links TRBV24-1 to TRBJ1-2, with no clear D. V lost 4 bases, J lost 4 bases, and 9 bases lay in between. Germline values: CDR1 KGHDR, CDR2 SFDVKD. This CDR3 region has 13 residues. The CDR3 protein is CATSERGLYGYTF. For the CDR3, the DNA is TGTGCCACCAGTGAACGGGGTCTCTATGGCTACACCTTC.

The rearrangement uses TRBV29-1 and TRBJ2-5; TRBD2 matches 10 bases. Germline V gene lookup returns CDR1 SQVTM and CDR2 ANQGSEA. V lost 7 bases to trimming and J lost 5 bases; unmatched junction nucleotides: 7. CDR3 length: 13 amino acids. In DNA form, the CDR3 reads TGCAGCGCCAGCGGGAGGGGTAGGGAGACCCAGTACTTC. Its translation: CSASGRGRETQYF. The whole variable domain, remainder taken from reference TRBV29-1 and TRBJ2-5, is SAVISQKPSRDICQRGTSLTIQCQVDSQVTMMFWYRQQPGQSLTLIATANQGSEATYESGFVIDKFPISRPNLTFSTLTVSNMSPEDSSIYLCSASGRGRETQYFGPGTRLLVL.

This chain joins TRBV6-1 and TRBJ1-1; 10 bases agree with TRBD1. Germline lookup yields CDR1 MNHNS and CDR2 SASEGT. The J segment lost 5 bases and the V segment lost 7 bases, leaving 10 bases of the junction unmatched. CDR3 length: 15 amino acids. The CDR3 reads CASNPDRGRGTEAFF. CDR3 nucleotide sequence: TGTGCCAGCAACCCGGACAGGGGGAGAGGAACTGAAGCTTTCTTT.

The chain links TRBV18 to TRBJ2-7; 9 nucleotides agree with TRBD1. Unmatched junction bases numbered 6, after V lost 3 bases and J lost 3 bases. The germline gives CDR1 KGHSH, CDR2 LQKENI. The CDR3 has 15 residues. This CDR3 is CASSPNPGQGYEQYF. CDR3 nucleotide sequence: TGTGCCAGCTCACCCAACCCGGGACAGGGCTACGAGCAGTACTTC.

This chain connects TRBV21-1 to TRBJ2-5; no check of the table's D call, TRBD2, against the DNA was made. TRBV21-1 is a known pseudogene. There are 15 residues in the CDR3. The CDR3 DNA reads TGTGCCAGCAGCAGAGATAGCGGCCGTTGGGTGGTCCAGTACTTC. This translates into CASSRDSGRWVVQYF.

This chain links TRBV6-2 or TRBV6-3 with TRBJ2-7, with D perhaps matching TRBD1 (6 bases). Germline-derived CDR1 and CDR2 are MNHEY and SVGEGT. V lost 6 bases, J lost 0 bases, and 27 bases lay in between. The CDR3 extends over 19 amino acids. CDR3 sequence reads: CASRTIQGRIDKSSYEQYF. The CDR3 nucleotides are TGTGCCAGCAGGACAATACAGGGTAGGATTGATAAATCCTCCTACGAGCAGTACTTC.

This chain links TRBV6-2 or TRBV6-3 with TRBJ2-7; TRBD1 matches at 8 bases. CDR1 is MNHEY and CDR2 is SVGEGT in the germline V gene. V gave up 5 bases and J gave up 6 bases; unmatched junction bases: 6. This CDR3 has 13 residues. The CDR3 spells CASSQMDRAEQYF. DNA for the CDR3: TGTGCCAGCAGTCAAATGGACAGGGCCGAGCAGTACTTC.

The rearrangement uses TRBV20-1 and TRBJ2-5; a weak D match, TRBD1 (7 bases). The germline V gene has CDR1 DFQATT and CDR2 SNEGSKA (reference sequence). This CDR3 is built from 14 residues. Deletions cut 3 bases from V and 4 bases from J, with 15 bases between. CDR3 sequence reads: CSASNRGLRETQYF. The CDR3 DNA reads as TGCAGTGCTAGTAACAGGGGACTCCGAGAGACCCAGTACTTC.

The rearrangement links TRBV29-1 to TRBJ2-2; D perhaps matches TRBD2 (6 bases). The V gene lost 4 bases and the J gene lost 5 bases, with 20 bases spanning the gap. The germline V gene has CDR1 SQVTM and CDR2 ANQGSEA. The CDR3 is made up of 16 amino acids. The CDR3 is CSVAFGQAGITGELFF. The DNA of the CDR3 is TGCAGCGTTGCCTTCGGGCAGGCGGGGATTACCGGGGAGCTGTTTTTT.

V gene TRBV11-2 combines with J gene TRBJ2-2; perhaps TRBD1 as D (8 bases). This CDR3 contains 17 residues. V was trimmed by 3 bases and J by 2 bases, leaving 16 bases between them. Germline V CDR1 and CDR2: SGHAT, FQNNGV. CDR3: CASSFGQGGRNTGELFF. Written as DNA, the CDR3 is TGTGCCAGCAGCTTCGGACAGGGAGGGAGAAACACCGGGGAGCTGTTTTTT.

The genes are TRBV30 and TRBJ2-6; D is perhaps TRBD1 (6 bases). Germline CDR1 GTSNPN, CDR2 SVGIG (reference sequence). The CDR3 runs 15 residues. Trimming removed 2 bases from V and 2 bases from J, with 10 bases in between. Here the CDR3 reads CAWSQGFAGANVLTF. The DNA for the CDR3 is TGTGCCTGGAGTCAGGGGTTTGCTGGGGCCAACGTCCTGACTTTC.

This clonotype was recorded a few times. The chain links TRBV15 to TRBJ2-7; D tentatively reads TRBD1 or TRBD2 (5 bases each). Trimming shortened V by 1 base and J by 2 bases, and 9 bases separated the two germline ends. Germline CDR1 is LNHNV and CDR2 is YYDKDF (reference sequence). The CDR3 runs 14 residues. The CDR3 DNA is TGTGCCACCAGCAGAGGGGACCCCGCCTACGAGCAGTACTTC. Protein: CATSRGDPAYEQYF.

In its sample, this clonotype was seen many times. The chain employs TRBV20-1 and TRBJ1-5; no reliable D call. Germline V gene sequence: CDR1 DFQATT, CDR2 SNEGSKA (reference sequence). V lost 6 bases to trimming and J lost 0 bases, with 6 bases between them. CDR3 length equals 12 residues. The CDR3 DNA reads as TGCAGTGCGGCGGATAGCAATCAGCCCCAGCATTTT. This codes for CSAADSNQPQHF.

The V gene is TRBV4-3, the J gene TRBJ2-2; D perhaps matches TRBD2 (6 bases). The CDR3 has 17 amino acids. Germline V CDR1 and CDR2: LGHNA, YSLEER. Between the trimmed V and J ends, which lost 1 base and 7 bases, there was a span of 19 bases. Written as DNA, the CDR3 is TGCGCCAGCAGCCAAGTAGCTTGGGGGGTTGGCGGCGGGGAGCTGTTTTTT. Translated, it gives CASSQVAWGVGGGELFF.

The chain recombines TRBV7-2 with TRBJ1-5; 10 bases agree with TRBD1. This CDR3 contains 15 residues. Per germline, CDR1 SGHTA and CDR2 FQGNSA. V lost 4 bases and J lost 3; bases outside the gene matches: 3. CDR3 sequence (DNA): TGTGCCAGCAGCTCAGGGACAGGGGACAATCAGCCCCAGCATTTT. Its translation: CASSSGTGDNQPQHF.

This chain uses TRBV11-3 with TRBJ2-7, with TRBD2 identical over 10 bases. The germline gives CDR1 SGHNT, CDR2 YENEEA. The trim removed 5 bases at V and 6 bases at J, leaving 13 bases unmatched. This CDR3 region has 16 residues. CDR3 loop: CASSPSSLAGRGEQYF. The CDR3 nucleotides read TGTGCCAGCAGCCCGAGTTCACTAGCGGGAAGAGGCGAGCAGTACTTC.

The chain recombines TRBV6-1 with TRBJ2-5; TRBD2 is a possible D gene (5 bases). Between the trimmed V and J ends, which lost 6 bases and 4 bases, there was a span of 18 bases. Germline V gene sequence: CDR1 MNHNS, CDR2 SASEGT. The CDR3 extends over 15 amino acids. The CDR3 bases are TGTGCCAGCAGCCCGATGTGGGAGAGTCGAGAGACCCAGTACTTC. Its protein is CASSPMWESRETQYF.

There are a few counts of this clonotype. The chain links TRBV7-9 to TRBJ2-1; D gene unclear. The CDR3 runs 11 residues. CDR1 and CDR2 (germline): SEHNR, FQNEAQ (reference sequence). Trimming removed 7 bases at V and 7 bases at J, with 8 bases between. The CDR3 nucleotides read TGTGCCAGCACCGAGAGGAATGAGCAGTTCTTC. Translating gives CASTERNEQFF.

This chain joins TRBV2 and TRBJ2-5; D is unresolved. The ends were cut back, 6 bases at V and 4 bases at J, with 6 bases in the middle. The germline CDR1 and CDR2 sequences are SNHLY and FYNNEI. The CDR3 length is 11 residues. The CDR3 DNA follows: TGTGCCAGCAGAGTGACAGAGACCCAGTACTTC. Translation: CASRVTETQYF.

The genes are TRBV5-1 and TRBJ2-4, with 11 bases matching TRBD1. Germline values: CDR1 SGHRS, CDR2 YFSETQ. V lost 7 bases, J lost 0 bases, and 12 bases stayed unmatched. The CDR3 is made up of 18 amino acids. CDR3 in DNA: TGCGCCAGCGAACCTGGACAGGGGGCAGGGAAAGCCAAAAACATTCAGTACTTC. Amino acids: CASEPGQGAGKAKNIQYF.

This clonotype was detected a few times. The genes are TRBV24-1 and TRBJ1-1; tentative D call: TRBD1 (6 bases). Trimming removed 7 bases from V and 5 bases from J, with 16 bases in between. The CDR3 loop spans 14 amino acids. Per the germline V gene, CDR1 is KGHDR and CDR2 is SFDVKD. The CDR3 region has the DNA TGTGCCACCAGCAGAACAGGGATGGGGACTGAAGCTTTCTTT. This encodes CATSRTGMGTEAFF.

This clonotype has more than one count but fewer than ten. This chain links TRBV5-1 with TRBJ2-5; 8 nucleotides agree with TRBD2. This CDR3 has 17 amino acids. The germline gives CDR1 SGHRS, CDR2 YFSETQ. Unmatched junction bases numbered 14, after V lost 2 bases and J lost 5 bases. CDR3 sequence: CASSFGAVAGSGETQYF. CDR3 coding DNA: TGCGCCAGCAGCTTCGGTGCCGTAGCGGGGTCGGGGGAGACCCAGTACTTC. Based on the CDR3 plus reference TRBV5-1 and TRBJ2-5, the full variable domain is KAGVTQTPRYLIKTRGQQVTLSCSPISGHRSVSWYQQTPGQGLQFLFEYFSETQRNKGNFPGRFSGRQFSNSRSEMNVSTLELGDSALYLCASSFGAVAGSGETQYFGPGTRLLVL.

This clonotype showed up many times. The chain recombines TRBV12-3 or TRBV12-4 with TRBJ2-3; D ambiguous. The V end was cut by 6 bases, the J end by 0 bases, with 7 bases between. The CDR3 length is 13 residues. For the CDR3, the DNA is TGTGCCAGCAGGCTTACTAGCACAGATACGCAGTATTTT. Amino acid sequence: CASRLTSTDTQYF.

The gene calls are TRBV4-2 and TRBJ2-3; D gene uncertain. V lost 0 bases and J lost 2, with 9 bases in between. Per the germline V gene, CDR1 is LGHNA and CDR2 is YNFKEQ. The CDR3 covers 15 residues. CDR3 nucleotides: TGTGCCAGCAGCCAAGAACAGCTTTCCACAGATACGCAGTATTTT. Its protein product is CASSQEQLSTDTQYF.

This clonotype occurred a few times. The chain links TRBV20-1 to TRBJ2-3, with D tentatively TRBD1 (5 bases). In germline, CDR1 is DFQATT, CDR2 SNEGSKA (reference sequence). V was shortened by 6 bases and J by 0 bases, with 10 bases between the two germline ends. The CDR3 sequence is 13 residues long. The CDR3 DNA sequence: TGCAGTGCAGCCAGGGATAGCACAGATACGCAGTATTTT. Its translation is CSAARDSTDTQYF.

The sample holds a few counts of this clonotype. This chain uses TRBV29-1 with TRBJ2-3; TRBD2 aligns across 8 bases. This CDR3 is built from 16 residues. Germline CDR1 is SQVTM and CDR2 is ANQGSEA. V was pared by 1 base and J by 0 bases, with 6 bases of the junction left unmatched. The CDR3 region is CSVEVGVAGSTDTQYF. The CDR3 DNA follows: TGCAGCGTTGAAGTAGGGGTAGCGGGGAGCACAGATACGCAGTATTTT.

As DNA, the CDR3 is TGTGCCAGCAGCCAAGATTCATCAGGGGGGTTCTACGAGCAGTACTTC. As protein: CASSQDSSGGFYEQYF. This chain links TRBV3-1 with TRBJ2-7, with D maybe TRBD1 (7 bases). Germline-derived CDR1 and CDR2 are LGHDT and YNNKEL (reference sequence). Deletions cut 0 bases from V and 3 bases from J, with 15 bases between. The CDR3 has 16 residues.

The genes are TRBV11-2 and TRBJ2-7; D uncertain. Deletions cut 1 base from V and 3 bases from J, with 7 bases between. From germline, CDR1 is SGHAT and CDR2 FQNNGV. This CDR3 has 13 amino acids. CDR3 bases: TGTGCCAGCAGCTTAGGTATTTTCTACGAGCAGTACTTC. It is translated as CASSLGIFYEQYF.

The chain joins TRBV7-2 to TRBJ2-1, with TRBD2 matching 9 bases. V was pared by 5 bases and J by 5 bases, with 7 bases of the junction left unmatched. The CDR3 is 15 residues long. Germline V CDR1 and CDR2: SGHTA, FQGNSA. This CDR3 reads CASSNPSGTHNEQFF. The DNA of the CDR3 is TGTGCCAGCAGCAATCCTAGCGGGACGCACAATGAGCAGTTCTTC.